The 6 T cell receptor beta chains below come from one sample, sequenced in a study of blood T cell repertoires in COVID-19. TCRdb keeps only in-frame clones here, not all; method: immunoSEQ multiplex PCR. This table has 47,000 or so clones, roughly four fifths appearing once. Material: peripheral blood. The receptors were sampled from a woman aged 55-75 years with acute or convalescent COVID-19.

The chain has TRBV19 and TRBJ1-1; 9 bases line up with TRBD1. The germline V gene encodes CDR1 LNHDA and CDR2 SQIVND (reference sequence). The CDR3 extends over 17 amino acids. V lost 4 bases to trimming and J lost 3 bases; unmatched junction nucleotides: 12. The chain's CDR3 is CASSTPGQGSSYTEAFF. The CDR3 region has the DNA TGTGCCAGTAGTACTCCGGGACAGGGATCGTCATACACTGAAGCTTTCTTT.

The gene calls are TRBV6-5 and TRBJ1-1, with D unresolved. Germline-derived CDR1 and CDR2 are MNHEY and SVGAGI. This CDR3 spans 14 amino acids. V was shortened by 6 bases and J by 3 bases, with 14 bases between the two germline ends. CDR3 sequence reads: CASRLLLRDTEAFF. The CDR3 coding sequence is TGTGCCAGCAGGCTCCTTTTGCGGGACACTGAAGCTTTCTTT.

The genes are TRBV5-1 and TRBJ2-5; TRBD2 matches 8 bases. Germline loops: CDR1 SGHRS, CDR2 YFSETQ. The ends lost 4 bases at V and 10 bases at J; junction bases unmatched: 12. The CDR3 covers 14 residues. Here the CDR3 reads CASSLSGTRDFQYF. The CDR3 nucleotides read TGCGCCAGCAGCCTCTCCGGGACTAGGGACTTCCAGTACTTC.

CDR3 nucleotides: TGTGCCAGCAGCTTGGGACTAGCGGGGGTTGAAGAGACCCAGTACTTC. Amino acid sequence: CASSLGLAGVEETQYF. The V gene is TRBV5-4, the J gene TRBJ2-5; 12 bases align to TRBD2. CDR1 and CDR2 (germline): SGHNT, YYREEE (reference sequence). This CDR3 region has 16 residues. The V segment lost 0 bases and the J segment 3 bases; nucleotides outside the gene matches: 3.

The V and J genes are TRBV27 and TRBJ2-2; 11 nucleotides agree with TRBD1. Germline V lookup: CDR1 MNHEY, CDR2 SMNVEV (reference sequence). J lost 3 bases, V lost 3 bases, and 6 bases had no gene match. The CDR3 is 17 residues long. DNA of the CDR3: TGTGCCAGCAGTTTTCAAGGGACAGGGGGGGACACCGGGGAGCTGTTTTTT. Translation gives CASSFQGTGGDTGELFF.

The V gene is TRBV7-9, the J gene TRBJ1-1; D gene ambiguous. V was shortened by 6 bases and J by 8 bases, with 16 bases between the two germline ends. The CDR3 has 13 amino acids. CDR1 and CDR2 (germline): SEHNR, FQNEAQ (reference sequence). The CDR3 nucleotides read TGTGCCAGCAGTCCAAACAGCCAGCTGGAAGCTTTCTTT. Protein sequence: CASSPNSQLEAFF.